This TCR beta chain was captured by sequencing in a study of sequential checkpoint blockade in melanoma. Clones were read by immunoSEQ multiplex PCR, and TCRdb kept only the in-frame ones, dropping some. The data contain about 16,000 clones, more than 85% of them seen just once; the ten biggest clones take up 24%. Germline assignment: CDR1 SEHNR and CDR2 FQNEAQ (reference sequence). The trim removed 4 bases at V and 7 bases at J, leaving 5 bases unmatched. The CDR3 runs to 15 residues. Treatment reported: randomized to nivolumab then ipilimumab (arm A) or the reverse (arm B). The chain recombines TRBV7-9 with TRBJ1-6, with TRBD1 matching 9 bases. This specimen consisted of CD8+ T cells sorted from blood (inferred from file names), obtained from a patient given nivolumab and ipilimumab in sequence. This clonotype was sampled from a human donor with melanoma. The CDR3 nucleotides are TGTGCCAGCAGCTATTACGGGACAGGGAATTCACCCCTCCACTTT. Encoded protein: CASSYYGTGNSPLHF. The full variable domain, with the rest looked up from reference TRBV7-9 and TRBJ1-6, is DTGVSQNPRHKITKRGQNVTFRCDPISEHNRLYWYRQTLGQGPEFLTYFQNEAQLEKSRLLSDRFSAERPKGSFSTLEIQRTEQGDSAMYLCASSYYGTGNSPLHFGNGTRLTVT.